These 28 T cell receptor beta chains share one sample of origin, sequenced in a study of cytomegalovirus exposure and HLA in healthy donors. 13 Jbeta primers and 60 Vbeta primers were used for the PCR. TCRdb keeps only in-frame clones here, not all; method: immunoSEQ multiplex PCR. The sample lists about 160,000 clones; 60% to 85% were seen once. The sequencing input was PBMCs. These TCRs come from a middle-aged woman in good health and CMV-seropositive.

This chain connects TRBV6-1 to TRBJ1-1; 8 nucleotides agree with TRBD1. The J segment lost 10 bases and the V segment lost 6 bases, leaving 7 bases of the junction unmatched. In germline, CDR1 is MNHNS, CDR2 SASEGT. The CDR3 is made up of 12 amino acids. CDR3 sequence: CASSTGTGGAFF. For the CDR3, the DNA is TGTGCCAGCAGCACCGGGACAGGAGGAGCTTTCTTT.

The chain couples TRBV19 to TRBJ1-2, with D possibly matching TRBD1 (6 bases). The CDR3 loop spans 15 amino acids. The germline V gene encodes CDR1 LNHDA and CDR2 SQIVND (reference sequence). V dropped 3 bases and J dropped 3 bases, with 14 bases sitting between them. CDR3 DNA sequence: TGTGCCAGTAGTATCAAACTGACAGGAGACTATGGCTACACCTTC. The encoded protein is CASSIKLTGDYGYTF.

This rearrangement joins TRBV27 to TRBJ1-4; TRBD1 matches 8 bases. The CDR3 is 14 amino acids. The germline V gene encodes CDR1 MNHEY and CDR2 SMNVEV (reference sequence). The ends lost 3 bases at V and 8 bases at J; junction bases unmatched: 5. The CDR3 nucleotides read TGTGCCAGCAGTTTCCAGGGGGCAGGGGAAAAACTGTTTTTT. It specifies CASSFQGAGEKLFF.

This clone was seen more than once but under ten times. CDR3 loop: CASKGDSNQPQHF. The DNA for the CDR3 is TGTGCCAGTAAAGGGGATAGCAATCAGCCCCAGCATTTT. V usage is TRBV19 and J usage is TRBJ1-5; D might be TRBD1 (5 bases). Germline CDR1 reads LNHDA; CDR2 reads SQIVND (reference sequence). The V gene lost 7 bases and the J gene lost 0 bases, with 7 bases spanning the gap. This CDR3 region has 13 residues.

The V gene is TRBV14, the J gene TRBJ1-4; D not certain. Germline CDR1 is SGHDN and CDR2 is FVKESK. The CDR3 has 12 amino acids. V shed 4 bases and J shed 10 bases, with 10 bases lying between them. Here the CDR3 reads CASSPGGGKLFF. The CDR3 coding sequence is TGTGCCAGCAGCCCGGGTGGTGGAAAACTGTTTTTT. Using reference TRBV14 and TRBJ1-4 for the parts outside the CDR3, the full variable domain is EAGVTQFPSHSVIEKGQTVTLRCDPISGHDNLYWYRRVMGKEIKFLLHFVKESKQDESGMPNNRFLAERTGGTYSTLKVQPAELEDSGVYFCASSPGGGKLFFGSGTQLSVL.

This chain uses TRBV5-6 with TRBJ2-5; the D gene is possibly TRBD1 (5 bases). V lost 1 base and J lost 0, with 10 bases in between. The CDR3 contains 15 residues. Germline values: CDR1 SGHDT, CDR2 YYEEEE. The CDR3 is CASSLFPGNQETQYF. The DNA of the CDR3 is TGTGCCAGCAGCTTGTTCCCAGGGAACCAAGAGACCCAGTACTTC.

This rearrangement joins TRBV19 to TRBJ1-5; weak D call: TRBD1 (5 bases). The V and J ends lost 7 bases and 5 bases respectively, with 18 bases between them. The CDR3 is made up of 15 amino acids. CDR1 is LNHDA, CDR2 SQIVND, per germline (reference sequence). The CDR3 DNA reads as TGTGCCAGTAAGGGAAGACAGAACGTCGATCAGCCCCAGCATTTT. Translation gives CASKGRQNVDQPQHF.

The chain uses TRBV7-7 and TRBJ2-5; 7 bases are a match to TRBD2. Judging by the DNA end, TRBJ2-7 fits better; the J call may be wrong. CDR1 is SSHAT, CDR2 FNYEAQ, per germline (reference sequence). The CDR3 has 13 amino acids. The CDR3 coding sequence is TGTGCCAGCAGCTTGGGGCGGGGGTACGAGCAGTACTTC. Its translation: CASSLGRGYEQYF.

This clone was counted once. The V gene is TRBV10-2, the J gene TRBJ2-5; a weak D match, TRBD1 (8 bases). V lost 5 bases to trimming and J lost 4 bases, with 17 bases between them. This CDR3 has 15 amino acids. Germline-derived CDR1 and CDR2 are WSHSY and SAAADI. DNA of the CDR3: TGCGCCAGCAGTAAGACGACAGGGGAGGGAGAGACCCAGTACTTC. Protein product: CASSKTTGEGETQYF.

This clone was counted once. This rearrangement joins TRBV4-2 to TRBJ2-7, with 8 nucleotides matching TRBD2. This CDR3 has 15 residues. CDR1 LGHNA and CDR2 YNFKEQ come from the germline V gene. V lost 4 bases and J lost 4; bases outside the gene matches: 9. The CDR3 protein is CASSRDGGGPYEQYF. As DNA, the CDR3 is TGTGCCAGCAGCCGAGATGGCGGGGGGCCTTACGAGCAGTACTTC.

The chain employs TRBV5-1 and TRBJ2-1; 8 nucleotides agree with TRBD2. Unmatched junction bases numbered 6, after V lost 0 bases and J lost 7 bases. The CDR3 totals 15 residues. The germline CDR1 and CDR2 sequences are SGHRS and YFSETQ. The CDR3 spells CASSLALRGENEQFF. The DNA of the CDR3 is TGCGCCAGCAGCTTGGCTTTGCGGGGGGAGAATGAGCAGTTCTTC.

The chain has TRBV5-4 and TRBJ2-5; a possible D gene is TRBD1 (6 bases). V lost 2 bases and J lost 1, with 12 bases in between. Germline values: CDR1 SGHNT, CDR2 YYREEE (reference sequence). This CDR3 comprises 15 residues. CDR3 nucleotides: TGTGCCAGCAGCTTACGGACAGCCCTCCAAGAGACCCAGTACTTC. Translated, it gives CASSLRTALQETQYF.

This clone was found once. This chain connects TRBV30 to TRBJ1-2; D possibly corresponds to TRBD1 (5 bases). The germline V and J ends were trimmed by 1 base and 5 bases, with 8 bases remaining between them. CDR3 length: 12 amino acids. The germline V gene has CDR1 GTSNPN and CDR2 SVGIG (reference sequence). CDR3 in amino acids: CAWSDKGYGYTF. The CDR3 nucleotides are TGTGCCTGGAGTGACAAGGGGTATGGCTACACCTTC.

V usage is TRBV4-3 and J usage is TRBJ2-1; D is ambiguous. The V gene lost 0 bases and the J gene lost 5 bases, with 8 bases spanning the gap. The CDR3 is 14 amino acids. Germline V lookup: CDR1 LGHNA, CDR2 YSLEER. The CDR3 protein is CASSQDLRNNEQFF. The DNA for the CDR3 is TGCGCCAGCAGCCAAGATTTGCGCAACAATGAGCAGTTCTTC.

The chain has TRBV5-1 and TRBJ1-4; the match to TRBD1 covers 8 bases. CDR1 SGHRS and CDR2 YFSETQ come from the germline V gene. The CDR3 is 16 amino acids. Unmatched junction bases numbered 7, after V lost 4 bases and J lost 2 bases. The CDR3 nucleotides are TGCGCCAGCAGCCTCAACCAGGGGGCGACTAATGAAAAACTGTTTTTT. Translated, it gives CASSLNQGATNEKLFF. The complete variable domain, with remaining parts taken from reference TRBV5-1 and TRBJ1-4, reads KAGVTQTPRYLIKTRGQQVTLSCSPISGHRSVSWYQQTPGQGLQFLFEYFSETQRNKGNFPGRFSGRQFSNSRSEMNVSTLELGDSALYLCASSLNQGATNEKLFFGSGTQLSVL.

The CDR3 spells CASSQELAYEQYF. The CDR3 DNA reads as TGCGCCAGCAGCCAAGAACTAGCCTACGAGCAGTACTTC. The genes are TRBV4-1 and TRBJ2-5; TRBD2 might be the D (5 bases). The J call may be mistaken, given a closer DNA end match to TRBJ2-7. The CDR3 contains 13 residues. Germline V CDR1 and CDR2: MGHRA, YSYEKL.

The rearrangement joins TRBV7-6 to TRBJ2-2, with TRBD1 matching over 8 bases. The CDR3 spans 18 residues. Unmatched junction bases numbered 12, after V lost 4 bases and J lost 2 bases. In germline, CDR1 is SGHVS, CDR2 FNYEAQ. The CDR3 nucleotides are TGTGCCAGCAGCTCAAGAAGGACAGGGATGGGCAACACCGGGGAGCTGTTTTTT. It yields the protein CASSSRRTGMGNTGELFF.

There are a few counts of this clone. V gene TRBV13 combines with J gene TRBJ2-3, with 14 bases that match TRBD2. Germline assignment: CDR1 PRHDT and CDR2 FYEKMQ (reference sequence). The CDR3 contains 19 residues. J was trimmed by 1 base and V by 2 bases; bases with no gene match: 8. This CDR3 is CASSLFRTSGGRGTDTQYF. CDR3 DNA: TGTGCCAGCAGCTTATTTAGGACTAGCGGGGGGAGAGGCACAGATACGCAGTATTTT.

The V call is TRBV7-2, the J call TRBJ1-2, with no clear D. V lost 0 bases and J 4 bases, leaving 12 bases between the germline ends. This CDR3 contains 15 residues. Germline values: CDR1 SGHTA, CDR2 FQGNSA. The CDR3 nucleotides read TGTGCCAGCAGCTTAGCGAGCGGGTCGGGCTATGGCTACACCTTC. This codes for CASSLASGSGYGYTF. The whole variable domain, remainder taken from reference TRBV7-2 and TRBJ1-2, is GAGVSQSPSNKVTEKGKDVELRCDPISGHTALYWYRQSLGQGLEFLIYFQGNSAPDKSGLPSDRFSAERTGGSVSTLTIQRTQQEDSAVYLCASSLASGSGYGYTFGSGTRLTVV.

The rearrangement uses TRBV13 and TRBJ2-5, with TRBD1 identical over 9 bases. With V trimmed by 1 base and J by 0 bases, 3 bases remained unmatched. This CDR3 has 16 amino acids. CDR1 PRHDT and CDR2 FYEKMQ come from the germline V gene (reference sequence). CDR3 amino acids: CASSLEGQGYQETQYF. The DNA of the CDR3 is TGTGCCAGCAGCTTAGAGGGACAGGGCTACCAAGAGACCCAGTACTTC.

DNA for the CDR3: TGTGCCAGTAGTATAGAAGAGGGCTATGAGCAGTTCTTC. Protein product: CASSIEEGYEQFF. V is TRBV19 and J is TRBJ2-1, with D perhaps matching TRBD2 (5 bases). Trimming removed 0 bases at V and 8 bases at J, with 8 bases between. The CDR3 covers 13 residues. The germline gives CDR1 LNHDA, CDR2 SQIVND (reference sequence). Full variable domain (outside the CDR3, taken from reference TRBV19 and TRBJ2-1): DGGITQSPKYLFRKEGQNVTLSCEQNLNHDAMYWYRQDPGQGLRLIYYSQIVNDFQKGDIAEGYSVSREKKESFPLTVTSAQKNPTAFYLCASSIEEGYEQFFGPGTRLTVL.

This clone has a handful of counts. The V call is TRBV5-1, the J call TRBJ2-3; possibly TRBD1 for D (5 bases). This CDR3 comprises 14 residues. V shed 4 bases and J shed 5 bases, with 14 bases lying between them. Germline V lookup: CDR1 SGHRS, CDR2 YFSETQ. The DNA for the CDR3 is TGCGCCAGCAGCCTGACGATGGGGCGAGATACGCAGTATTTT. Translating gives CASSLTMGRDTQYF.

CDR3 residues: CASSQDWGGAWDTQYF. Written as DNA, the CDR3 is TGCGCCAGCAGCCAAGATTGGGGGGGGGCCTGGGATACGCAGTATTTT. The chain joins TRBV4-1 to TRBJ2-3; possibly TRBD2 for D (7 bases). The CDR3 is 16 amino acids. V was shortened by 0 bases and J by 6 bases, with 16 bases between the two germline ends. Germline values: CDR1 MGHRA, CDR2 YSYEKL.

The chain recombines TRBV19 with TRBJ2-7; 9 bases are shared with TRBD1. The CDR3 totals 13 residues. The V gene's germline CDR1 is LNHDA and CDR2 SQIVND (reference sequence). After removal of 5 bases from V and 5 bases from J, the junction contained 4 bases not matched to a gene. Here the CDR3 reads CASSSQGANEQYF. CDR3 coding DNA: TGTGCCAGTAGTTCACAGGGGGCCAACGAGCAGTACTTC.

The rearrangement links TRBV5-5 to TRBJ2-7; the match to TRBD1 covers 10 bases. J lost 5 bases, V lost 0 bases, and 5 bases had no gene match. The CDR3 consists of 15 residues. Germline CDR1 and CDR2: SGHKS and YYEKEE (reference sequence). DNA for the CDR3: TGTGCCAGCAGCTTGGCCGGGACAGGGGTCCACGAGCAGTACTTC. Translation gives CASSLAGTGVHEQYF.

V is TRBV5-1 and J is TRBJ1-1, with unresolved D. The CDR3 loop spans 13 amino acids. Deletions cut 3 bases from V and 10 bases from J, with 16 bases between. The V gene's germline CDR1 is SGHRS and CDR2 YFSETQ. CDR3 residues: CASSSAPGKGAFF. For the CDR3, the DNA is TGCGCCAGCAGCTCCGCGCCGGGGAAAGGAGCTTTCTTT.

The chain joins TRBV9 to TRBJ2-2; 16 nucleotides agree with TRBD2. Per the germline V gene, CDR1 is SGDLS and CDR2 is YYNGEE. The CDR3 loop spans 20 amino acids. The V and J ends lost 4 bases and 5 bases, in that order; junction bases with no gene match: 14. The chain's CDR3 is CASSTLGGTSGGARTGELFF. For the CDR3, the DNA is TGTGCCAGCAGCACCCTTGGAGGGACTAGCGGGGGGGCACGAACCGGGGAGCTGTTTTTT.

The chain joins TRBV5-1 to TRBJ1-1; weak D call: TRBD1 (6 bases). The CDR3 totals 14 residues. CDR1 is SGHRS and CDR2 is YFSETQ in the germline V gene. V gave up 4 bases and J gave up 5 bases, with 15 bases separating them. The CDR3 loop is CASSVTQGRTEAFF. DNA of the CDR3: TGCGCCAGCAGCGTAACACAGGGACGAACTGAAGCTTTCTTT.